This TCR beta chain was identified during a study of spatial heterogeneity in lung cancer. On the study more broadly: Detection of beta-chain sequences consistently exceeded that of alpha-chain sequences. Raw-read counts averaged over ten per unique TCR and UMI combination.

In germline, CDR1 is DFQATT, CDR2 SNEGSKA (reference sequence). The V gene lost 6 bases and the J gene lost 4 bases, with 13 bases spanning the gap. The CDR3 spans 13 residues. Findings and limits, study-wide: Ubiquitous expanded tumor TCRs appeared in blood more at resection than follow-up.

MiXCR, run by TCRdb on the 5' RACE reads, gives a single entry per CDR3 protein. The table includes around 30,000 distinct CDR3 sequences, 4.5% to 7.5% detected once. This clonotype was detected ten times or more. Its antigen is not known. Time point: blood at routine non-recurrence follow-up after resection. TCRs were sequenced from unsorted whole RNA of tumor, nontumor lung or PBMC. The source material was PBMCs, sampled at follow-up. The origin of this receptor is a male donor with early-stage non-small cell lung cancer. The J gene is TRBJ2-1, the V gene TRBV20-1, with D possibly matching TRBD2 (5 bases). In DNA form, the CDR3 reads TGCAGTGCCAAGCTTGGCGGGTACAATGAGCAGTTCTTC. Its protein is CSAKLGGYNEQFF.